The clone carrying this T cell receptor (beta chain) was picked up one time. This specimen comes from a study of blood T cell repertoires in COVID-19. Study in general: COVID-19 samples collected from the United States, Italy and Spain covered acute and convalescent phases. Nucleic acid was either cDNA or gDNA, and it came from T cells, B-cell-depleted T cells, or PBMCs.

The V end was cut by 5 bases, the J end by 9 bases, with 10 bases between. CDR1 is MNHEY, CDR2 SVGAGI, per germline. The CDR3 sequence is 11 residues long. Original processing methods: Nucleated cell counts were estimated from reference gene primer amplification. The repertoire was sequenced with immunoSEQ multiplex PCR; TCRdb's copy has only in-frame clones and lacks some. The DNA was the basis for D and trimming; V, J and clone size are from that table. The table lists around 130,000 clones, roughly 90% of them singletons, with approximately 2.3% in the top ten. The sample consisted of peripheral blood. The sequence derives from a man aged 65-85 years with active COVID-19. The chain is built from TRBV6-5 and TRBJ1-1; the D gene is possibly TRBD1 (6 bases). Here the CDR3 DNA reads TGTGCCAGCAGTCTAGGGGGTCAAGCTTTCTTT. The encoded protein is CASSLGGQAFF.